A selection of T cell receptor beta chains follows, all from one sample in a study of T cells in Graves' hyperthyroidism and ophthalmopathy. One entry per CDR3 protein results from TCRdb running MiXCR on the multiplex PCR reads. This table has fewer than 750,000 distinct CDR3 sequences, 14% appearing once. Sequences were obtained from blood. The receptors stem from a woman aged 45-65 years with Graves' ophthalmopathy. The CDR3 runs from the conserved cysteine through the conserved F or W. A D gene is named only where the DNA matches it firmly. Clone size appears in some rows only: once, few, many, or a class for an expanded clone.

>NA|few|TRBV19|TRBJ2-1
TGTGCCAGTAGTACAGAGGGCCTGGCTTACAATGAGCAGTTCTTC
CASSTEGLAYNEQFF
>TRBD1|many|TRBV24-1|TRBJ2-1
TGTGCCACCCAAAACTCAGGGGGCTCAGGGAATGAGCAGTTCTTC
CATQNSGGSGNEQFF
>TRBD2|NA|TRBV6-1|TRBJ2-3
TGTGCCAGCAGTAAGACGGGACTAGCGGGATTGTGGGGCACAGATACGCAGTATTTT
CASSKTGLAGLWGTDTQYF
>TRBD2|NA|TRBV20-1|TRBJ2-3
TGCAGTGCTAGCCTAGGACTAGCGGGAGGGCCGGTTGCTACAGATACGCAGTATTTT
CSASLGLAGGPVATDTQYF
>TRBD2|many|TRBV7-3|TRBJ2-3
TGTGCCAGCAGCTTAAAAGCGGGAGGGCCTACAGATACGCAGTATTTT
CASSLKAGGPTDTQYF
>NA|few|TRBV4-2|TRBJ1-2
TGTGCCAGCAGCCAGACGACAGCTAACTATGGCTACACCTTC
CASSQTTANYGYTF
>NA|many|TRBV18|TRBJ2-2
TGTGCCAGCTCACCTGTACGGGTTTCCCCCAACACCGGGGAGCTGTTTTTT
CASSPVRVSPNTGELFF
>NA|many|TRBV6-2/TRBV6-3|TRBJ1-2
TGTGCCAGCAGTTACTCCGGGACGACTGGCTACACCTTC
CASSYSGTTGYTF
>NA|few|TRBV10-3|TRBJ2-1
TGTGCCATCAGTCGGGACAATGAGCAGTTCTTC
CAISRDNEQFF
>TRBD1|many|TRBV5-1|TRBJ2-7
TGCGCCAGCAGGACAGGGTCGAGTGGGGAGCAGTACTTC
CASRTGSSGEQYF
>TRBD1|few|TRBV27|TRBJ1-5
TGTGCCAGCAGCTCCGGCTCGACAGGGCCGAATCAGCCCCAGCATTTT
CASSSGSTGPNQPQHF
>NA|NA|TRBV19|TRBJ1-1
TGTGCCAGTAGTATAGGCCCAGGCTTAATGAACACTGAAGCTTTCTTT
CASSIGPGLMNTEAFF
>NA|many|TRBV13|TRBJ2-3
TGTGCCAGCAGTCATATTTCAGATACGCAGTATTTT
CASSHISDTQYF
>TRBD1|many|TRBV28|TRBJ2-1
TGTGCCAGCAGACGCTGGGGACAGGTTTACAATGAGCAGTTCTTC
CASRRWGQVYNEQFF
>NA|few|TRBV19|TRBJ2-7
TGTGCCAGTAGTACTAGTATGGGGGCGTCCTACGAGCAGTACTTC
CASSTSMGASYEQYF
>TRBD2|NA|TRBV29-1|TRBJ2-7
TGCAGCGTTACCGGGACTACCACCTACGAGCAGTACTTC
CSVTGTTTYEQYF
>NA|NA|TRBV24-1|TRBJ2-1
TGTGCCACCAGTGATACGGGTAAACCCTACAATGAGCAGTTCTTC
CATSDTGKPYNEQFF
>NA|few|TRBV10-3|TRBJ1-3
TGTGCCATCAGTGCTCGAGAACAGGGCTTTTCTGGAAACACCATATATTTT
CAISAREQGFSGNTIYF
>NA|few|TRBV7-9|TRBJ1-5
TGTGCCAGCAGCTCAACGAACGGGAGGGTCCAGCCCCAGCATTTT
CASSSTNGRVQPQHF
>TRBD1|few|TRBV7-9|TRBJ2-7
TGTGCCAGCAGCACCCCTAGACAGGGATTGAACTACGAGCAGTACTTC
CASSTPRQGLNYEQYF
>NA|NA|TRBV10-3|TRBJ2-5
TGTGCCATCAGTGAGTCGGTATTAGAGACCCAGTACTTC
CAISESVLETQYF
>NA|NA|TRBV4-3|TRBJ1-1
TGCGCCAGCAGCCAAGAGTCAGTGGGCGGGACAAAAAGTGAAGCTTTCTTT
CASSQESVGGTKSEAFF
>NA|many|TRBV18|TRBJ1-2
TGTGCCAGCTCACTCGCCGCCGGCGGAGTACTCTATGGCTACACCTTC
CASSLAAGGVLYGYTF
>NA|NA|TRBV6-2/TRBV6-3|TRBJ2-3
TGTGCCAGCAGTTACCTGCCCGGCGAGTCGCAGTATTTT
CASSYLPGESQYF
>TRBD1|NA|TRBV6-1|TRBJ1-1
TGTGCCGCCGAGGACAGGGGGAGTAACACTGAAGCTTTCTTT
CAAEDRGSNTEAFF
>TRBD2|many|TRBV9|TRBJ2-7
TGTGCCAGCAGCGCGACTTCGGGAGGGCCGGTCTACGAGCAGTACTTC
CASSATSGGPVYEQYF